The 21 T cell receptor beta chains in this list originate from one sample, sequenced in a study of shared clonotypes between healthy human individuals. Sequencing used immunoSEQ multiplex PCR; TCRdb keeps in-frame clones, though not all of them. The sample includes some 490,000 clones, more than 65% of them seen just once. Sample: PBMCs. The receptor source for this set is a woman aged 40 to 50 in good health. Some clones in this sample may be carry-over from other donors' samples.

Note on this clone: Given a far larger clone just one base away, this is likely a sequencing read error. Other nucleotide sequences in the sample specify the same CDR3. V gene TRBV10-2 combines with J gene TRBJ1-2, with 9 bases matching TRBD1. Germline CDR1 WSHSY, CDR2 SAAADI. This CDR3 is built from 15 residues. CDR3 sequence reads: CASSEGQGLSRLYTF. CDR3 in DNA: TGCGCCAGCAGTGAGGGACAGGGGTTATCCAGACTCTACACCTTT.

This clone was counted a single time. V gene TRBV7-6 combines with J gene TRBJ2-7; no reliable D call. Germline V CDR1 and CDR2: SGHVS, FNYEAQ. The CDR3 has 16 amino acids. The V end was cut by 1 base, the J end by 2 bases, with 15 bases between. CDR3: CASSLVPDELTYEQYF. DNA of the CDR3: TGTGCCAGCAGCTTAGTACCGGACGAACTAACCTACGAGCAGTACTTC.

On this clone itself: A far larger clone is only one base removed, so a read error is likely. Since the CDR3 does not end with the conserved phenylalanine or tryptophan, this likely comes from a read error. This chain uses TRBV4-3 with TRBJ2-7; a possible D gene is TRBD2 (6 bases). The V end was cut by 0 bases, the J end by 6 bases, with 15 bases between. Per germline, CDR1 LGHNA and CDR2 YSLEER. The CDR3 totals 15 residues. CDR3 bases: TGCGCCAGCAGCCAAGAGATCGGGAGTTCCGGCGAGCAGTACTTA. Its translation: CASSQEIGSSGEQYL.

This chain connects TRBV27 to TRBJ2-1; D is perhaps TRBD2 (5 bases). The germline V gene has CDR1 MNHEY and CDR2 SMNVEV (reference sequence). V lost 6 bases and J lost 0, with 15 bases in between. The CDR3 is made up of 16 amino acids. The CDR3 protein is CASRLLSVSSYNEQFF. Written as DNA, the CDR3 is TGTGCCAGCAGGCTCCTTAGCGTTAGCTCCTACAATGAGCAGTTCTTC.

Here the CDR3 reads CASSPSYTYEQYF. The CDR3 DNA reads as TGTGCCAGCTCACCTTCATACACCTACGAGCAGTACTTC. The chain has TRBV18 and TRBJ2-7; D remains ambiguous. This CDR3 is built from 13 residues. CDR1 KGHSH and CDR2 LQKENI come from the germline V gene. V lost 3 bases and J lost 2, with 8 bases in between.

A note on this clone: The sample holds other DNA sequences that translate to the same CDR3. The rearrangement joins TRBV7-8 to TRBJ2-7; D perhaps matches TRBD1 (5 bases). The CDR3 extends over 14 amino acids. Trimming left V 5 bases short and J 0 bases short, with 11 bases between. Germline values: CDR1 SGHVS, CDR2 FQNEAQ. The CDR3 reads CASSLAGISYEQYF. The DNA of the CDR3 is TGTGCCAGCAGCCTCGCAGGGATCTCCTACGAGCAGTACTTC.

The rearrangement links TRBV5-1 to TRBJ2-2; D remains unclear. V lost 8 bases, J lost 5 bases, and 13 bases lay in between. Germline assignment: CDR1 SGHRS and CDR2 YFSETQ. The CDR3 has 13 residues. CDR3 in DNA: TGCGCCAGTCGACTCGATGGGACCGGGGAGCTGTTTTTT. It translates to CASRLDGTGELFF.

The chain combines TRBV27 with TRBJ2-1, with TRBD2 identical over 13 bases. V lost 4 bases to trimming and J lost 6 bases; unmatched junction nucleotides: 6. The CDR3 contains 16 residues. CDR1 and CDR2 from the germline V gene are MNHEY and SMNVEV (reference sequence). DNA of the CDR3: TGTGCCAGCAGTTCCTCCGGGACTAGCGGGGTCAATGAGCAGTTCTTC. Translation gives CASSSSGTSGVNEQFF.

This clone has only one observation. A far larger clone is only one base removed, so a read error is likely. This chain joins TRBV4-3 and TRBJ2-3, with D perhaps matching TRBD1 (5 bases). CDR3 length: 13 residues. Germline V gene data show CDR1 as LGHNA and CDR2 as YSLEER. The CDR3 is CASKETLGDTLYF. In DNA form, the CDR3 reads TGCGCCAGCAAGGAGACTCTAGGGGATACGCTGTATTTT.

The rearrangement joins TRBV7-2 to TRBJ2-2; D may be TRBD2 (6 bases). Germline V gives CDR1 SGHTA, CDR2 FQGNSA. The ends were cut back, 5 bases at V and 3 bases at J, with 10 bases in the middle. The CDR3 covers 14 residues. The CDR3 spells CASSLGLHTGELFF. CDR3 coding DNA: TGTGCCAGCAGCCTGGGACTGCACACCGGGGAGCTGTTTTTT.

The chain carries TRBV19 and TRBJ2-7; tentatively, D is TRBD1 (6 bases). The CDR3 runs to 12 residues. The germline V gene has CDR1 LNHDA and CDR2 SQIVND (reference sequence). V lost 10 bases to trimming and J lost 3 bases, with 13 bases between them. CDR3 bases: TGTGCCATTAACAGGGAGTTCTACGAGCAGTACTTC. It codes for CAINREFYEQYF.

In this sample, this clone turned up a few times. A far larger clone is off by one base, so a read error is likely. This CDR3 is also generated by other DNA sequences in the sample. The chain carries TRBV6-1 and TRBJ1-1; 7 nucleotides line up with TRBD1. J gave up 5 bases and V 2 bases, and 8 bases lay outside the gene matches. The germline CDR1 and CDR2 sequences are MNHNS and SASEGT. CDR3 size: 15 residues. The CDR3 DNA reads TGTGCCAGCAGTGAACAGGAAGACAGGGCTACTGAAGCTTTCTTT. Translating gives CASSEQEDRATEAFF.

The chain employs TRBV11-2 and TRBJ2-7; no clear D gene. Trimming removed 2 bases from V and 1 base from J, with 12 bases in between. Germline loops: CDR1 SGHAT, CDR2 FQNNGV. The CDR3 spans 15 residues. CDR3 coding DNA: TGTGCCAGCAGCTTATTTTCGGATCCATCCTACGAGCAGTACTTC. Amino acid sequence: CASSLFSDPSYEQYF.

This clone occurred once. The CDR3 region is CASSSHPLRTNSGNTIYF. The CDR3 coding sequence is TGTGCCAGCAGCTCACACCCGCTTCGGACAAATTCTGGAAACACCATATATTTT. The V and J genes are TRBV7-9 and TRBJ1-3; possible D gene TRBD1, 5 bases. Germline V gives CDR1 SEHNR, CDR2 FQNEAQ (reference sequence). V lost 4 bases, J lost 1 base, and 20 bases lay in between. CDR3 length: 18 amino acids.

This clone was picked up a small number of times. The rearrangement joins TRBV10-3 to TRBJ2-1; 7 bases match TRBD2. There are 14 residues in the CDR3. J gave up 10 bases and V 6 bases, and 12 bases lay outside the gene matches. Germline lookup yields CDR1 ENHRY and CDR2 SYGVKD. CDR3 sequence reads: CAIRGGGGSWEQFF. The CDR3 nucleotides are TGTGCCATCAGGGGCGGGGGAGGTAGTTGGGAGCAGTTCTTC.

The V and J genes are TRBV25-1 and TRBJ1-1; no clear D gene. V was shortened by 9 bases and J by 5 bases, with 10 bases between the two germline ends. Germline values: CDR1 MGHDK, CDR2 SYGVNS. The CDR3 totals 11 residues. Here the CDR3 reads CASRRETEAFF. The CDR3 DNA follows: TGTGCCAGTAGACGGGAGACTGAAGCTTTCTTT.

V usage is TRBV6-1 and J usage is TRBJ1-2; 7 bases align to TRBD1. Germline CDR1 is MNHNS and CDR2 is SASEGT. CDR3 length: 14 amino acids. With 4 bases clipped from V and 6 bases from J, the junction kept 8 bases outside the gene matches. CDR3 sequence reads: CASSVETGIDGYTF. CDR3 DNA: TGTGCCAGCAGTGTTGAGACAGGGATCGATGGCTACACCTTC.

The CDR3 region has the DNA TGTGCCAGCAGCTTGGCAGGTTTATTTGGAAACACCATATATTTT. Translating it yields CASSLAGLFGNTIYF. The V gene is TRBV7-2, the J gene TRBJ1-3; D is undetermined. The V end lost 3 bases, the J end lost 3 bases, and 12 bases lay between the germline ends. This CDR3 is 15 amino acids long. Per germline, CDR1 SGHTA and CDR2 FQGNSA. Full variable domain (rest looked up from reference TRBV7-2 and TRBJ1-3): GAGVSQSPSNKVTEKGKDVELRCDPISGHTALYWYRQSLGQGLEFLIYFQGNSAPDKSGLPSDRFSAERTGGSVSTLTIQRTQQEDSAVYLCASSLAGLFGNTIYFGEGSWLTVV.

DNA of the CDR3: TGTGCCAGCTCACCGGGATTAACAACCACCGGGGAGCTGTTTTTT. This encodes CASSPGLTTTGELFF. V and J are TRBV18 and TRBJ2-2; no clear D. The CDR3 is 15 amino acids. The V gene lost 3 bases and the J gene lost 4 bases, with 12 bases spanning the gap. In germline, CDR1 is KGHSH, CDR2 LQKENI.

The chain joins TRBV6-1 to TRBJ2-1, with TRBD2 matching 13 bases. Germline V gene data show CDR1 as MNHNS and CDR2 as SASEGT. The junction had 6 bases not matched to a gene; V was cut back by 6 bases and J by 7 bases. The CDR3 sequence is 15 residues long. The CDR3 DNA sequence: TGTGCCAGCAGGGGGGGACTAGCGGGAAGGAATGAGCAGTTCTTC. Its translation is CASRGGLAGRNEQFF.

CDR3 nucleotide sequence: TGCGCCAGCAGCTTGCGGATTAATGAGCAGTTCTTC. Translation gives CASSLRINEQFF. This rearrangement joins TRBV5-1 to TRBJ2-1; no definite D call. This CDR3 contains 12 residues. Between the trimmed V and J ends, which lost 1 base and 7 bases, there was a span of 6 bases. The V gene's germline CDR1 is SGHRS and CDR2 YFSETQ.